The 26 T cell receptor beta chains given below trace back to one sample, sequenced in a study of Graves' ophthalmopathy and Graves' hyperthyroidism. RNA served as the template for amplifying TCR beta CDR3 regions. RT-PCR in the first round used HTBI primers; a second-round multiplex PCR followed. TCRdb reanalysed the multiplex PCR reads using MiXCR and keeps one entry per CDR3 protein. The sample holds around 1,200,000 distinct CDR3 sequences, about two fifths seen once. Sequenced input: peripheral blood or thyroid tissue (not recorded which). These receptor sequences come from an adult man with Graves' hyperthyroidism.

This CDR3 reads CASSLDEGNNQPQHF. As DNA, the CDR3 is TGTGCCAGCAGCTTAGACGAAGGGAACAATCAGCCCCAGCATTTT. The V call is TRBV7-9, the J call TRBJ1-5; D gene ambiguous. With 1 base removed from V and 3 bases from J, the gap between germline ends came to 10 bases. The CDR3 sequence is 15 residues long. The germline V gene encodes CDR1 SEHNR and CDR2 FQNEAQ (reference sequence).

For the CDR3, the DNA is TGTGCCAGTAGTATATTCGGGATCGGAAACACCATATATTTT. This sequence encodes CASSIFGIGNTIYF. The chain recombines TRBV19 with TRBJ1-3; D call uncertain. The CDR3 is 14 residues long. Trimming removed 2 bases from V and 4 bases from J, with 9 bases in between. Germline V gene data show CDR1 as LNHDA and CDR2 as SQIVND (reference sequence).

The chain uses TRBV12-3 or TRBV12-4 and TRBJ2-5; 7 bases are a match to TRBD1. The CDR3 contains 15 residues. Unmatched junction bases numbered 11, after V lost 8 bases and J lost 2 bases. As DNA, the CDR3 is TGTGCCAGCGGACCTTACAGGGGAATTCAAGAGACCCAGTACTTC. Encoded protein: CASGPYRGIQETQYF.

The CDR3 spells CASSSQPDRSYEQYF. In DNA form, the CDR3 reads TGTGCCAGCAGCTCTCAGCCGGACAGGAGTTACGAGCAGTACTTC. The rearrangement links TRBV7-8 to TRBJ2-7; 7 nucleotides line up with TRBD1. The trim removed 4 bases at V and 4 bases at J, leaving 10 bases unmatched. CDR3 size: 15 residues. Germline-derived CDR1 and CDR2 are SGHVS and FQNEAQ. The full variable domain, rest sourced from reference TRBV7-8 and TRBJ2-7, is GAGVSQSPRYKVAKRGQDVALRCDPISGHVSLFWYQQALGQGPEFLTYFQNEAQLDKSGLPSDRFFAERPEGSVSTLKIQRTQQEDSAVYLCASSSQPDRSYEQYFGPGTRLTVT.

This clonotype has only a few counts. The gene calls are TRBV19 and TRBJ1-5, with 9 positions matching TRBD1. The V and J ends lost 4 bases and 7 bases, in that order; junction bases with no gene match: 5. There are 14 residues in the CDR3. Germline assignment: CDR1 LNHDA and CDR2 SQIVND (reference sequence). CDR3 sequence: CASSTGTGWQPQHF. The DNA of the CDR3 is TGTGCCAGTAGTACCGGGACAGGGTGGCAGCCCCAGCATTTT.

This clonotype was observed many times. The rearrangement links TRBV20-1 to TRBJ1-1; possibly TRBD1 for D (6 bases). V was clipped by 7 bases and J by 5 bases, with 20 bases between them. Looked up from germline, CDR1 is DFQATT and CDR2 is SNEGSKA (reference sequence). The CDR3 spans 14 residues. This CDR3 reads CSVRGGAGETEAFF. The CDR3 DNA is TGCAGTGTCAGAGGGGGGGCCGGAGAAACTGAAGCTTTCTTT.

This clonotype has ten or more counts. The gene calls are TRBV11-2 and TRBJ1-2; D call uncertain. CDR1 is SGHAT and CDR2 is FQNNGV in the germline V gene. The CDR3 runs 11 residues. V lost 6 bases to trimming and J lost 5 bases, with 7 bases between them. CDR3 sequence reads: CASSREYGYTF. CDR3 in DNA: TGTGCCAGCAGTCGGGAATATGGCTACACCTTC. The variable domain in full, with the rest retrieved from reference TRBV11-2 and TRBJ1-2, is EAGVAQSPRYKIIEKRQSVAFWCNPISGHATLYWYQQILGQGPKLLIQFQNNGVVDDSQLPKDRFSAERLKGVDSTLKIQPAKLEDSAVYLCASSREYGYTFGSGTRLTVV.

The J gene is TRBJ2-2, the V gene TRBV19, with TRBD1 matching 7 bases. Germline lookup yields CDR1 LNHDA and CDR2 SQIVND (reference sequence). The CDR3 totals 15 residues. The V gene end was trimmed by 9 bases and the J gene end by 2 bases; junction bases not matched to a gene: 9. CDR3 sequence reads: CASTVRDRNTGELFF. The DNA of the CDR3 is TGTGCCAGCACAGTCCGGGACAGAAACACCGGGGAGCTGTTTTTT.

This sequence joins TRBV6-6 and TRBJ2-5, with unresolved D. The CDR3 has 16 amino acids. Germline V CDR1 and CDR2: MNHNY, SVGAGI (reference sequence). Trimming took 10 bases from V and 4 from J, leaving 25 bases between them. The CDR3 nucleotides are TGTGCCAATGGTGAAGCCGGCTTGGGGTTTATAGAGACCCAGTACTTC. Translation gives CANGEAGLGFIETQYF.

For this clonotype: It may be a read error: a sequence one base away is much more abundant. This sequence joins TRBV11-2 and TRBJ1-2, with D possibly matching TRBD1 (5 bases). The CDR3 totals 15 residues. Germline loops: CDR1 SGHAT, CDR2 FQNNGV. The CDR3 DNA is TGTGACAGCAGCTTACCAGGGCTGGTAGGCTATGGCTACACCTTC. It is translated as CDSSLPGLVGYGYTF.

The V and J genes are TRBV7-2 and TRBJ2-5, with D hard to call. Germline V gene lookup returns CDR1 SGHTA and CDR2 FQGNSA. The V gene lost 1 base and the J gene lost 9 bases, with 12 bases spanning the gap. The CDR3 runs 13 residues. In DNA form, the CDR3 reads TGTGCCAGCAGCTTAGAGGTGGTGGTTTCCCAGTACTTC. Its translation: CASSLEVVVSQYF.

The gene calls are TRBV20-1 and TRBJ2-3; TRBD2 agrees at 7 bases. Trimming cost V 4 bases and J 1 base; bases outside gene matches: 5. The germline CDR1 and CDR2 sequences are DFQATT and SNEGSKA (reference sequence). CDR3 length: 14 residues. CDR3 bases: TGCAGTGCTATTGCGGGAGAACGCACAGATACGCAGTATTTT. As protein: CSAIAGERTDTQYF.

The V gene is TRBV29-1, the J gene TRBJ2-5, with 7 bases that match TRBD2. V lost 5 bases to trimming and J lost 3 bases; unmatched junction nucleotides: 6. The CDR3 is 13 residues long. In germline, CDR1 is SQVTM, CDR2 ANQGSEA. The CDR3 protein is CSVSGGSKETQYF. The CDR3 DNA reads as TGCAGCGTTTCCGGCGGGAGTAAAGAGACCCAGTACTTC.

This clonotype has a handful of counts. The V and J genes are TRBV24-1 and TRBJ2-7, with 8 bases fitting TRBD2. V dropped 4 bases and J dropped 2; count of bases not matched to a gene: 9. CDR1 is KGHDR and CDR2 is SFDVKD in the germline V gene. The CDR3 spans 16 residues. CDR3 region: CATSEGAGEFAYEQYF. CDR3 bases: TGTGCCACCAGTGAGGGAGCGGGAGAGTTTGCCTACGAGCAGTACTTC.

This clonotype has ten or more counts. V usage is TRBV4-3 and J usage is TRBJ1-1; no reliable D call. V was cut by 2 bases and J by 1 base, with 8 bases left in between. The CDR3 totals 14 residues. CDR1 is LGHNA and CDR2 is YSLEER in the germline V gene. In DNA, the CDR3 is TGCGCCAGCAGCCAACTACAGAAGAACACTGAAGCTTTCTTT. It translates to CASSQLQKNTEAFF.

J is TRBJ1-1 and V is TRBV19; D not certain. This CDR3 is 14 amino acids long. CDR1 is LNHDA and CDR2 is SQIVND in the germline V gene (reference sequence). The V end was cut by 1 base, the J end by 3 bases, with 9 bases between. The CDR3 sequence is CASSIGTAYTEAFF. CDR3 nucleotides: TGTGCCAGTAGTATAGGGACGGCCTACACTGAAGCTTTCTTT.

The chain employs TRBV19 and TRBJ1-5; no firm D call. The V end lost 3 bases, the J end lost 3 bases, and 12 bases lay between the germline ends. The germline V gene encodes CDR1 LNHDA and CDR2 SQIVND (reference sequence). The CDR3 spans 15 residues. In DNA, the CDR3 is TGTGCCAGTAGTATGCTGGCAGGAAACAATCAGCCCCAGCATTTT. Residues: CASSMLAGNNQPQHF.

Points on this clonotype: A read error is likely, as this CDR3 ends without the conserved phenylalanine or tryptophan. The chain is built from TRBV12-3 or TRBV12-4 and TRBJ1-5; 7 nucleotides line up with TRBD1. This CDR3 has 15 amino acids. With 5 bases clipped from V and 12 bases from J, the junction kept 16 bases outside the gene matches. CDR3 sequence: CASSLTGRSPRLQHS. The CDR3, as DNA: TGTGCCAGCAGTCTGACAGGGAGATCGCCACGGCTCCAGCATTCT.

The chain couples TRBV7-1 to TRBJ2-6, with 9 nucleotides matching TRBD2. TRBV7-1 is an ORF; its function is uncertain. The CDR3 length is 15 residues. Trimming removed 3 bases from V and 8 bases from J; junction bases left unmatched: 5. This chain's CDR3 is CASSSSLAGSNVLTF. DNA for the CDR3: TGTGCCAGCAGCTCCTCCCTAGCGGGGTCCAACGTCCTGACTTTC.

This clonotype was seen only a few times. This chain joins TRBV5-8 and TRBJ2-7; 7 bases are a match to TRBD1. Germline-derived CDR1 and CDR2 are SGHTS and YDEGEE. The CDR3 consists of 13 residues. The trim removed 0 bases at V and 7 bases at J, leaving 4 bases unmatched. In DNA, the CDR3 is TGTGCCAGCAGCTTGGAACCGGGACAGGAGCAGTACTTC. Protein product: CASSLEPGQEQYF.

The J gene is TRBJ1-1, the V gene TRBV7-2, with TRBD1 matching over 10 bases. Germline V gene data show CDR1 as SGHTA and CDR2 as FQGNSA. The J segment lost 1 base and the V segment lost 5 bases, leaving 7 bases of the junction unmatched. The CDR3 consists of 16 residues. Here the CDR3 DNA reads TGTGCCAGCAGCCCCAGACAGGGGGCGCAGAACACTGAAGCTTTCTTT. Its translation is CASSPRQGAQNTEAFF.

This clonotype was counted ten times or more. The chain couples TRBV12-3 or TRBV12-4 to TRBJ1-5; tentative D call: TRBD1 (6 bases). Trimming removed 7 bases at V and 2 bases at J, with 18 bases between. This CDR3 is 16 amino acids long. The CDR3 loop reads CASTPSSRGRNQPQHF. CDR3 DNA sequence: TGTGCCAGCACCCCCTCGTCCAGGGGACGCAATCAGCCCCAGCATTTT.

This clonotype has a count of ten or more. The V and J genes are TRBV7-8 and TRBJ2-5, with 8 positions matching TRBD1. V was clipped by 5 bases and J by 5 bases; unmatched bases: 7. Germline V gene sequence: CDR1 SGHVS, CDR2 FQNEAQ. The CDR3 is 14 amino acids. CDR3 in amino acids: CASSGDRLGETQYF. The CDR3 coding sequence is TGTGCCAGCAGCGGGGACAGGTTAGGCGAGACCCAGTACTTC.

The rearrangement links TRBV11-2 to TRBJ1-6; D is unclear. CDR1 is SGHAT, CDR2 FQNNGV, per germline. CDR3 length: 13 amino acids. The V and J ends lost 3 bases and 10 bases respectively, with 10 bases between them. The CDR3 nucleotides are TGTGCCAGCAGCTTGGCAGTTGCGTCACCCCTCCACTTT. Translated, it gives CASSLAVASPLHF.

This clonotype was picked up many times. V gene TRBV5-1 combines with J gene TRBJ1-2; D is undetermined. The ends were cut back, 0 bases at V and 3 bases at J, with 6 bases in the middle. This CDR3 comprises 13 residues. CDR1 is SGHRS and CDR2 is YFSETQ in the germline V gene. The chain's CDR3 is CASSLDRYYGYTF. The CDR3, as DNA: TGCGCCAGCAGCTTGGACCGCTACTATGGCTACACCTTC.

This clonotype was detected ten times or more. The chain recombines TRBV7-6 with TRBJ2-7; D perhaps matches TRBD1 (5 bases). Germline values: CDR1 SGHVS, CDR2 FNYEAQ. Trimming shortened V by 1 base and J by 2 bases, and 15 bases separated the two germline ends. The length of the CDR3 is 16 residues. DNA for the CDR3: TGTGCCAGCAGCTTAGGTCAGGGATTGAACCCCTACGAGCAGTACTTC. Residues: CASSLGQGLNPYEQYF.